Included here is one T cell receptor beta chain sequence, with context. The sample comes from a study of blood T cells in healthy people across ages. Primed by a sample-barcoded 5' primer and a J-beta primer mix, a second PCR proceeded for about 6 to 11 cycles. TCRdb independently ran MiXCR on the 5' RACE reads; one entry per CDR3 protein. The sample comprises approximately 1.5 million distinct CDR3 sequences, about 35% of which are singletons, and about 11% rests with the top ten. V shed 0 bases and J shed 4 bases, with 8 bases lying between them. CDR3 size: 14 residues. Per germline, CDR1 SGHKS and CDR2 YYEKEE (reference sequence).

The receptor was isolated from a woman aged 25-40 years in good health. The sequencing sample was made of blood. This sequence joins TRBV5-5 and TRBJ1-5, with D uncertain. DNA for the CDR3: TGTGCCAGCAGCTTGGGCGAGATAAATCAGCCCCAGCATTTT. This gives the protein CASSLGEINQPQHF. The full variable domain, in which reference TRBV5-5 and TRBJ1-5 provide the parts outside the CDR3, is DAGVTQSPTHLIKTRGQQVTLRCSPISGHKSVSWYQQVLGQGPQFIFQYYEKEERGRGNFPDRFSARQFPNYSSELNVNALLLGDSALYLCASSLGEINQPQHFGDGTRLSIL.